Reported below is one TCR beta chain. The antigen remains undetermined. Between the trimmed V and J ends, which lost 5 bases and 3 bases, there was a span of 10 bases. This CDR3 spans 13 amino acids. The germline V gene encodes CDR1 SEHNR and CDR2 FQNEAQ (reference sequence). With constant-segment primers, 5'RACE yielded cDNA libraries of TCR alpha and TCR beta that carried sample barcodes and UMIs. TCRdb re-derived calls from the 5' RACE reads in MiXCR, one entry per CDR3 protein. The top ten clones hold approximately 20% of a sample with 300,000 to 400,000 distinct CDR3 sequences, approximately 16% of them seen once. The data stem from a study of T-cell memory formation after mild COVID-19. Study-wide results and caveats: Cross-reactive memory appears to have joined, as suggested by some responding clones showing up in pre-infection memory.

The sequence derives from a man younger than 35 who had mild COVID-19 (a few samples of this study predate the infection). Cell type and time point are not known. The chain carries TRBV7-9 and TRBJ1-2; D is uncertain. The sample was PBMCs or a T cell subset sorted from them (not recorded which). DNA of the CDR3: TGTGCCAGCAGCGAAGGCGGCGACTATGGCTACACCTTC. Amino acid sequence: CASSEGGDYGYTF. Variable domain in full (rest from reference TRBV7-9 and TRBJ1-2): DTGVSQNPRHKITKRGQNVTFRCDPISEHNRLYWYRQTLGQGPEFLTYFQNEAQLEKSRLLSDRFSAERPKGSFSTLEIQRTEQGDSAMYLCASSEGGDYGYTFGSGTRLTVV.